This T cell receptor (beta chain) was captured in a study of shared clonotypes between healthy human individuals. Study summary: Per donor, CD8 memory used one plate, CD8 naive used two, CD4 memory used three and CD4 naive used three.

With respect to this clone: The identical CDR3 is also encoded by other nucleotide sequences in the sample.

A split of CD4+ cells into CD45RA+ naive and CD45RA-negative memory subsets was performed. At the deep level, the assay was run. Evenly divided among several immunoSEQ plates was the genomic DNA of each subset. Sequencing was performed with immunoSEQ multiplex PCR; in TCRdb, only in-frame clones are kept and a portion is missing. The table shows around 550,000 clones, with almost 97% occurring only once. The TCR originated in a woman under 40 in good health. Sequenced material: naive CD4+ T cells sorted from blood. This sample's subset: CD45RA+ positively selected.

This CDR3 is CASSYSTANYEQYF. DNA for the CDR3: TGTGCCAGCAGTTACTCGACTGCTAACTACGAGCAGTACTTC. The chain employs TRBV6-5 and TRBJ2-7; no definite D call. The length of the CDR3 is 14 residues. Trimming cost V 0 bases and J 3 bases, with 9 bases left between them. Germline V gives CDR1 MNHEY, CDR2 SVGAGI.